One sample yielded the 27 T cell receptor beta chains listed below, sequenced in a study of blood T cell repertoires in COVID-19. TCRdb's table, derived via immunoSEQ multiplex PCR, lists solely in-frame clones and lacks some. In the table there are 200,000 or so clones, 65% to 85% of which are singletons. Sequencing input: peripheral blood. These TCRs come from an older woman with acute or convalescent COVID-19.

The chain combines TRBV3-1 (or the pseudogene TRBV3-2) with TRBJ2-1, with D possibly being TRBD2 (5 bases). V dropped 4 bases and J dropped 1 base, with 17 bases sitting between them. The CDR3 loop spans 17 amino acids. Germline-derived CDR1 and CDR2 are LGHDT and YNNKEL (reference sequence). The CDR3 spells CASSLGGGLGSYNEQFF. For the CDR3, the DNA is TGTGCCAGCAGCCTTGGAGGTGGGCTGGGTTCCTACAATGAGCAGTTCTTC.

This sequence joins TRBV29-1 and TRBJ1-2; 7 bases map to TRBD1. The CDR3 is 12 residues long. V shed 5 bases, J shed 6 bases, and the junction held 6 bases outside the gene matches. Germline CDR1 SQVTM, CDR2 ANQGSEA. The CDR3 reads CSVQKGGHGYTF. CDR3 nucleotides: TGCAGCGTTCAGAAAGGGGGCCATGGCTACACCTTC. Drawing the rest from reference TRBV29-1 and TRBJ1-2, the complete variable domain is SAVISQKPSRDICQRGTSLTIQCQVDSQVTMMFWYRQQPGQSLTLIATANQGSEATYESGFVIDKFPISRPNLTFSTLTVSNMSPEDSSIYLCSVQKGGHGYTFGSGTRLTVV.

As concerns this clone: The same CDR3 is also encoded by other DNA sequences in this sample. The chain couples TRBV2 to TRBJ2-7; D remains unclear. The V gene lost 4 bases and the J gene lost 0 bases, with 4 bases spanning the gap. This CDR3 has 12 residues. The V gene's germline CDR1 is SNHLY and CDR2 FYNNEI. CDR3 protein: CASSGSSYEQYF. In nucleotides, the CDR3 is TGTGCCAGCAGTGGGAGCTCCTACGAGCAGTACTTC. Supplemented by reference TRBV2 and TRBJ2-7, the full variable domain reads EPEVTQTPSHQVTQMGQEVILRCVPISNHLYFYWYRQILGQKVEFLVSFYNNEISEKSEIFDDQFSVERPDGSNFTLKIRSTKLEDSAMYFCASSGSSYEQYFGPGTRLTVT.

The CDR3 bases are TGTGCCAGCAGGCCGGCTGGGAGCACTGAAGCTTTCTTT. Its translation is CASRPAGSTEAFF. The chain recombines TRBV9 with TRBJ1-1; D ambiguous. The CDR3 runs to 13 residues. CDR1 SGDLS and CDR2 YYNGEE come from the germline V gene. V lost 5 bases, J lost 4 bases, and 12 bases lay in between.

The gene calls are TRBV21-1 and TRBJ1-1; the DNA was not used to check the table's D call, TRBD1. TRBV21-1 is a known pseudogene. This CDR3 comprises 18 residues. The CDR3 DNA reads as TGTGCCAGCAGCAAAGTAAGAGTGAGACAGGGGGCGGCCACTGAAGCTTTCTTT. This gives the protein CASSKVRVRQGAATEAFF.

The rearrangement joins TRBV2 to TRBJ2-7; tentatively, D is TRBD1 (6 bases). V was trimmed by 6 bases and J by 3 bases, leaving 9 bases between them. Germline CDR1 and CDR2: SNHLY and FYNNEI. The CDR3 runs 12 residues. CDR3 nucleotides: TGTGCCAGCAGACGGGACATCTACGAGCAGTACTTC. It codes for CASRRDIYEQYF.

This chain connects TRBV6-5 to TRBJ2-5; 12 nucleotides align to TRBD2. The junction had 4 bases not matched to a gene; V was cut back by 6 bases and J by 2 bases. CDR1 and CDR2 (germline): MNHEY, SVGAGI. CDR3 length equals 15 residues. The CDR3 sequence: CASRRLAGGQETQYF. The CDR3 nucleotides read TGTGCCAGCAGGCGGCTAGCGGGGGGGCAAGAGACCCAGTACTTC.

This chain joins TRBV9 and TRBJ1-5; no definite D call. This CDR3 has 13 amino acids. V was shortened by 0 bases and J by 5 bases, with 6 bases between the two germline ends. The germline gives CDR1 SGDLS, CDR2 YYNGEE. The CDR3 spells CASSVASDQPQHF. As DNA, the CDR3 is TGTGCCAGCAGCGTAGCTTCGGATCAGCCCCAGCATTTT.

This clone has more than one count but fewer than ten. The J gene is TRBJ2-3, the V gene TRBV29-1, with TRBD1 matching over 7 bases. CDR1 SQVTM and CDR2 ANQGSEA come from the germline V gene. The CDR3 has 15 residues. J was trimmed by 1 base and V by 4 bases; bases with no gene match: 8. The DNA for the CDR3 is TGCAGCGTTGGCAGGGGGACCAGGGGCACAGATACGCAGTATTTT. Amino acids: CSVGRGTRGTDTQYF.

This clone was detected a few times. The chain couples TRBV5-1 to TRBJ1-2; 10 bases agree with TRBD1. The germline V gene encodes CDR1 SGHRS and CDR2 YFSETQ. CDR3 length: 12 residues. V lost 9 bases, J lost 5 bases, and 4 bases stayed unmatched. In DNA, the CDR3 is TGCGCCACTGACAGGGGGCAATATGGCTACACCTTC. Encoded protein: CATDRGQYGYTF.

V usage is TRBV27 and J usage is TRBJ1-3; no clear D gene. The ends were cut back, 2 bases at V and 8 bases at J, with 10 bases in the middle. The germline gives CDR1 MNHEY, CDR2 SMNVEV (reference sequence). The CDR3 loop spans 13 amino acids. CDR3 sequence reads: CASSLRVGDTIYF. Written as DNA, the CDR3 is TGTGCCAGCAGTTTAAGAGTGGGAGACACCATATATTTT.

V and J are TRBV3-1 (or the pseudogene TRBV3-2) and TRBJ1-2; 9 bases match TRBD1. Per germline, CDR1 LGHDT and CDR2 YNNKEL (reference sequence). V gave up 10 bases and J gave up 4 bases; unmatched junction bases: 10. CDR3 size: 14 residues. The CDR3 nucleotides are TGTGCCACCGGAGGACAGGGGCCGTTCTATGGCTACACCTTC. Translating it yields CATGGQGPFYGYTF.

This clone has a single count. CDR3 sequence: CASSLSLGTAETYGYTF. In DNA, the CDR3 is TGTGCCAGCAGTTTATCGCTCGGGACAGCCGAGACGTATGGCTACACCTTC. The chain uses TRBV28 and TRBJ1-2, with TRBD1 matching 7 bases. The ends lost 1 base at V and 5 bases at J; junction bases unmatched: 13. The CDR3 sequence is 17 residues long. Germline CDR1 is MDHEN and CDR2 is SYDVKM.

The chain recombines TRBV6-6 with TRBJ2-7; 10 bases agree with TRBD2. Germline values: CDR1 MNHNY, CDR2 SVGAGI (reference sequence). V was pared by 5 bases and J by 3 bases, with 10 bases of the junction left unmatched. This CDR3 comprises 16 residues. The CDR3 DNA follows: TGTGCCAGCAGTCCTCCGGGACTAGCGAGCAACTACGAGCAGTACTTC. It translates to CASSPPGLASNYEQYF.

This chain uses TRBV2 with TRBJ2-7, with 9 positions matching TRBD1. Germline values: CDR1 SNHLY, CDR2 FYNNEI. J lost 7 bases, V lost 6 bases, and 7 bases had no gene match. CDR3 length equals 13 residues. The CDR3 is CASSPDRGEEQYF. The CDR3 DNA reads as TGTGCCAGCAGCCCTGACAGGGGGGAGGAGCAGTACTTC.

The count of this clone is one. V and J are TRBV6-6 and TRBJ1-1; D is perhaps TRBD1 (5 bases). Germline CDR1 and CDR2: MNHNY and SVGAGI (reference sequence). This CDR3 has 18 amino acids. The germline V and J ends were trimmed by 5 bases and 0 bases, with 22 bases remaining between them. CDR3 loop: CASSRPPLTGLLNTEAFF. The CDR3 nucleotides read TGTGCCAGCAGTCGTCCCCCCCTCACAGGCCTGTTGAACACTGAAGCTTTCTTT.

The V call is TRBV19, the J call TRBJ1-2; no clear D. Trimming took off 3 bases at V and 0 bases at J, with 11 bases between the two ends. This CDR3 is 15 amino acids long. Germline CDR1 and CDR2: LNHDA and SQIVND (reference sequence). DNA for the CDR3: TGTGCCAGTAGTATTGGAGGCAGGTCTAACTATGGCTACACCTTC. As protein: CASSIGGRSNYGYTF. Complete variable domain (other parts from reference TRBV19 and TRBJ1-2): DGGITQSPKYLFRKEGQNVTLSCEQNLNHDAMYWYRQDPGQGLRLIYYSQIVNDFQKGDIAEGYSVSREKKESFPLTVTSAQKNPTAFYLCASSIGGRSNYGYTFGSGTRLTVV.

The V and J genes are TRBV2 and TRBJ1-6; D may be TRBD1 (5 bases). V lost 6 bases to trimming and J lost 6 bases, with 12 bases between them. This CDR3 has 14 amino acids. CDR1 and CDR2 from the germline V gene are SNHLY and FYNNEI. In DNA, the CDR3 is TGTGCCAGCAGGGCGGGACTTAGTAATTCACCCCTCCACTTT. It translates to CASRAGLSNSPLHF.

This rearrangement joins TRBV2 to TRBJ2-7; no reliable D call. CDR1 and CDR2 (germline): SNHLY, FYNNEI. The CDR3 covers 11 residues. Trimming took off 3 bases at V and 9 bases at J, with 9 bases between the two ends. The CDR3 DNA reads TGTGCCAGCAGTGATCAGGCTCGGCAGTACTTC. Amino acids: CASSDQARQYF. Looking up the rest from reference TRBV2 and TRBJ2-7 gives the full variable domain: EPEVTQTPSHQVTQMGQEVILRCVPISNHLYFYWYRQILGQKVEFLVSFYNNEISEKSEIFDDQFSVERPDGSNFTLKIRSTKLEDSAMYFCASSDQARQYFGPGTRLTVT.

V usage is TRBV5-5 and J usage is TRBJ1-2, with 9 bases matching TRBD1. There are 13 residues in the CDR3. Germline CDR1 SGHKS, CDR2 YYEKEE (reference sequence). Trimming took 4 bases from V and 7 from J; bases not matched to a gene: 5. Written as DNA, the CDR3 is TGTGCCAGCAGCCCCGGGACAGGGTTTGGCTACACCTTC. Residues: CASSPGTGFGYTF.

The chain is built from TRBV7-9 and TRBJ2-5, with 9 bases identical to TRBD2. The CDR3 has 14 amino acids. Trimming cost V 10 bases and J 7 bases; bases outside gene matches: 13. Germline-derived CDR1 and CDR2 are SEHNR and FQNEAQ (reference sequence). CDR3 residues: CATSEGRGGATQYF. CDR3 DNA sequence: TGTGCCACCTCGGAGGGGCGGGGGGGCGCGACCCAGTACTTC. The full variable domain, rest sourced from reference TRBV7-9 and TRBJ2-5, is DTGVSQNPRHKITKRGQNVTFRCDPISEHNRLYWYRQTLGQGPEFLTYFQNEAQLEKSRLLSDRFSAERPKGSFSTLEIQRTEQGDSAMYLCATSEGRGGATQYFGPGTRLLVL.

This clone came up a few times. The chain links TRBV7-2 to TRBJ1-6, with a tentative D call TRBD1 (6 bases). This CDR3 contains 18 residues. Germline V lookup: CDR1 SGHTA, CDR2 FQGNSA. Trimming took off 4 bases at V and 4 bases at J, with 20 bases between the two ends. The CDR3 DNA reads TGTGCCAGCAGCTCACCCCCCGGGACAACTTTTTATAATTCACCCCTCCACTTT. This sequence encodes CASSSPPGTTFYNSPLHF.

This clone has only a few counts. The chain carries TRBV4-3 and TRBJ1-4; 8 positions agree with TRBD1. The CDR3 runs to 14 residues. The V segment lost 6 bases and the J segment 8 bases; nucleotides outside the gene matches: 8. CDR1 is LGHNA, CDR2 YSLEER, per germline. The CDR3 bases are TGCGCCAGCAGTCCAGGACAGGGAGACGAAAAACTGTTTTTT. This sequence encodes CASSPGQGDEKLFF.

V usage is TRBV19 and J usage is TRBJ2-1, with D possibly being TRBD1 (6 bases). Trimming took off 6 bases at V and 15 bases at J, with 27 bases between the two ends. The CDR3 is 15 residues long. CDR1 is LNHDA, CDR2 SQIVND, per germline (reference sequence). This CDR3 is CASSALLANPNRAFF. The CDR3 coding sequence is TGTGCCAGTAGCGCGCTACTGGCGAATCCCAACAGGGCGTTCTTC.

The chain uses TRBV2 and TRBJ1-1; D remains ambiguous. CDR1 SNHLY and CDR2 FYNNEI come from the germline V gene. The CDR3 sequence is 12 residues long. V shed 10 bases and J shed 7 bases, with 16 bases lying between them. CDR3 loop: CATTIDGDEAFF. The CDR3 DNA reads as TGTGCCACCACAATAGACGGAGATGAAGCTTTCTTT.

This clone has a single count. The chain employs TRBV2 and TRBJ1-6; D remains ambiguous. There are 15 residues in the CDR3. Germline CDR1 and CDR2: SNHLY and FYNNEI. Trimming cost V 1 base and J 9 bases, with 13 bases left between them. CDR3 loop: CASSEEAAASSPLHF. The CDR3 region has the DNA TGTGCCAGCAGTGAAGAGGCGGCTGCGAGTTCACCCCTCCACTTT.

This chain connects TRBV3-1 (or the pseudogene TRBV3-2) to TRBJ2-4; D gene uncertain. From germline, CDR1 is LGHDT and CDR2 YNNKEL (reference sequence). The CDR3 loop spans 13 amino acids. V shed 0 bases and J shed 2 bases, with 2 bases lying between them. DNA for the CDR3: TGTGCCAGCAGCCAAGACACCAAAAACATTCAGTACTTC. Its protein product is CASSQDTKNIQYF.